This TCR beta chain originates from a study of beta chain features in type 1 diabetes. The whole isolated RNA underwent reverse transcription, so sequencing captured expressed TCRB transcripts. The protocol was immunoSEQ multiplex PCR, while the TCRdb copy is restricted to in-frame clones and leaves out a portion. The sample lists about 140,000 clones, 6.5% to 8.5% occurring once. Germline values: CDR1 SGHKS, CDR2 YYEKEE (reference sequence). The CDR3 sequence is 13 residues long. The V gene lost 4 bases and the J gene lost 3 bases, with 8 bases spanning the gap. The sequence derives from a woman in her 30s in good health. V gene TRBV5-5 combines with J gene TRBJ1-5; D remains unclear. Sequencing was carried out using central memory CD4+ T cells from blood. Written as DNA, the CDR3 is TGTGCCAGCAGCGGTTACAACAATCAGCCCCAGCATTTT. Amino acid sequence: CASSGYNNQPQHF.